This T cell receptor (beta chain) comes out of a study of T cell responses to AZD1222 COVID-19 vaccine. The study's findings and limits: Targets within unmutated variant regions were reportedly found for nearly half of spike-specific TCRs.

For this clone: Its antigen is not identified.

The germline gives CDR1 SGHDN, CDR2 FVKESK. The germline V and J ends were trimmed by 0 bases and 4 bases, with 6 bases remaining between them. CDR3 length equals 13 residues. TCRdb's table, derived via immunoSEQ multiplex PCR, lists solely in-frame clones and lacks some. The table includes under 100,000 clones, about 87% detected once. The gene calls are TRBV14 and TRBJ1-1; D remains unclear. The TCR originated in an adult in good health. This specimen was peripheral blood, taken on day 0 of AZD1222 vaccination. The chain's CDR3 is CASSQDKSTEAFF. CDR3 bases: TGTGCCAGCAGCCAAGATAAGTCCACTGAAGCTTTCTTT.